The 21 T cell receptor beta chains in this list originate from one sample, sequenced in a study of technical replicates of blood from several donors. TCRdb's table, derived via immunoSEQ multiplex PCR, lists solely in-frame clones and lacks some. This table holds approximately 60,000 clones, 70% to 90% found once. The specimen was PBMCs. These receptor sequences come from a human donor in good health. Some clones in this sample may be carry-over from other donors' samples.

This clone was detected only once. The rearrangement links TRBV2 to TRBJ1-5, with a weak D call TRBD1 (6 bases). Germline CDR1 reads SNHLY; CDR2 reads FYNNEI. V was trimmed by 7 bases and J by 2 bases, leaving 9 bases between them. The CDR3 runs 13 residues. The CDR3 spells CASNRDGNQPQHF. The DNA of the CDR3 is TGTGCCAGCAACAGGGACGGCAATCAGCCCCAGCATTTT.

The V gene is TRBV4-3, the J gene TRBJ2-2; TRBD1 matches at 9 bases. V lost 0 bases and J lost 4; bases outside the gene matches: 3. The CDR3 spans 16 residues. Germline-derived CDR1 and CDR2 are LGHNA and YSLEER. This CDR3 reads CASSQERTGATGELFF. CDR3 in DNA: TGCGCCAGCAGCCAAGAAAGGACAGGGGCCACCGGGGAGCTGTTTTTT.

This chain links TRBV10-3 with TRBJ1-1; D is unclear. CDR1 is ENHRY, CDR2 SYGVKD, per germline. The ends were cut back, 10 bases at V and 1 base at J, with 10 bases in the middle. The CDR3 has 12 residues. This CDR3 is CATSNRNTEAFF. Here the CDR3 DNA reads TGTGCCACGTCCAATAGGAACACTGAAGCTTTCTTT.

This clone was found a few times. The V gene is TRBV19, the J gene TRBJ2-2; D possibly corresponds to TRBD1 (9 bases). Germline-derived CDR1 and CDR2 are LNHDA and SQIVND (reference sequence). Trimming took off 5 bases at V and 6 bases at J, with 19 bases between the two ends. There are 16 residues in the CDR3. This chain's CDR3 is CASSPAGDRESGELFF. As DNA, the CDR3 is TGTGCCAGTAGTCCAGCGGGGGACAGGGAATCCGGGGAGCTGTTTTTT.

This clone has only one observation. CDR3 nucleotide sequence: TGTGCCAGCAGTTCAACAGGGTCACGGGGAAACACCATATATTTT. It codes for CASSSTGSRGNTIYF. The J gene is TRBJ1-3, the V gene TRBV6-1, with D possibly TRBD1 on 6 matching bases. The CDR3 sequence is 15 residues long. CDR1 and CDR2 (germline): MNHNS, SASEGT. Trimming stripped 5 bases from V and 4 bases from J, with 15 bases between.

This clone was counted between two and nine times. J is TRBJ2-7 and V is TRBV11-1; TRBD2 matches at 10 bases. The CDR3 runs to 17 residues. The germline V gene has CDR1 SGHAT and CDR2 FQDESV (reference sequence). With 1 base clipped from V and 5 bases from J, the junction kept 11 bases outside the gene matches. CDR3 coding DNA: TGTGCCAGCAGCTTAGACGGGGTAACTAGCGGGATAAACGAGCAGTACTTC. Encoded protein: CASSLDGVTSGINEQYF.

V and J are TRBV7-9 and TRBJ2-6; D is ambiguous. The CDR3 extends over 15 amino acids. Germline CDR1 is SEHNR and CDR2 is FQNEAQ (reference sequence). Trimming shortened V by 2 bases and J by 0 bases, and 5 bases separated the two germline ends. The CDR3 nucleotides read TGTGCCAGCAGCTTAACTGGCTCTGGGGCCAACGTCCTGACTTTC. Translated, it gives CASSLTGSGANVLTF.

Points on this clone: At one of its ends the junction is not consistent with the germline gene, which may arise from a read error. The V and J genes are TRBV30 and TRBJ2-5; 9 nucleotides agree with TRBD1. The CDR3 contains 11 residues. Germline assignment: CDR1 GTSNPN and CDR2 SVGIG (reference sequence). The CDR3 DNA sequence: TGTGCCTGGATCAGGGGGACAGGGAGAAACTTC. Translating gives CAWIRGTGRNF. Full variable domain (remainder filled in from reference TRBV30 and TRBJ2-5): SQTIHQWPATLVQPVGSPLSLECTVEGTSNPNLYWYRQAAGRGLQLLFYSVGIGQISSEVPQNLSASRPQDRQFILSSKKLLLSDSGFYLCAWIRGTGRNFGPGTRLLVL.

There are many counts of this clone. This chain joins TRBV4-3 and TRBJ1-1; D gene uncertain. V gave up 0 bases and J gave up 10 bases, with 9 bases separating them. Germline V gene lookup returns CDR1 LGHNA and CDR2 YSLEER. The CDR3 has 12 amino acids. The CDR3 sequence is CASSQEGRRAFF. DNA of the CDR3: TGCGCCAGCAGCCAAGAAGGGAGGAGAGCTTTCTTT.

This chain uses TRBV7-9 with TRBJ2-1; TRBD1 matches at 7 bases. Germline CDR1 is SEHNR and CDR2 is FQNEAQ (reference sequence). This CDR3 has 13 residues. V lost 5 bases and J lost 9; bases outside the gene matches: 7. This CDR3 reads CASSEGGGTEQFF. Written as DNA, the CDR3 is TGTGCCAGCAGCGAAGGGGGCGGAACTGAGCAGTTCTTC.

This clone was counted only a few times. The chain is built from TRBV2 and TRBJ1-3, with TRBD1 as a possible D gene (5 bases). This CDR3 is 13 amino acids long. The V gene's germline CDR1 is SNHLY and CDR2 FYNNEI. V was shortened by 4 bases and J by 3 bases, with 7 bases between the two germline ends. CDR3 amino acids: CASSADSGNTIYF. The DNA for the CDR3 is TGTGCCAGCAGTGCTGACAGTGGAAACACCATATATTTT.

The chain couples TRBV19 to TRBJ2-7; D gene unclear. V was pared by 4 bases and J by 3 bases, with 10 bases between. Germline CDR1 and CDR2: LNHDA and SQIVND (reference sequence). This CDR3 contains 13 residues. CDR3 nucleotide sequence: TGTGCCAGTAGTAAGGTAGCCTTCTACGAGCAGTACTTC. As protein: CASSKVAFYEQYF.

The chain couples TRBV7-8 to TRBJ2-1; possible D gene TRBD2, 6 bases. CDR3 size: 17 residues. CDR1 and CDR2 (germline): SGHVS, FQNEAQ. The V gene lost 4 bases and the J gene lost 6 bases, with 22 bases spanning the gap. The chain's CDR3 is CASSSQSFGGTGNEQFF. The DNA for the CDR3 is TGTGCCAGCAGCTCCCAGTCCTTTGGGGGGACGGGCAATGAGCAGTTCTTC. Filled out from reference TRBV7-8 and TRBJ2-1, the complete variable domain reads GAGVSQSPRYKVAKRGQDVALRCDPISGHVSLFWYQQALGQGPEFLTYFQNEAQLDKSGLPSDRFFAERPEGSVSTLKIQRTQQEDSAVYLCASSSQSFGGTGNEQFFGPGTRLTVL.

The chain recombines TRBV5-1 with TRBJ1-5; D is uncertain. Trimming took off 4 bases at V and 0 bases at J, with 17 bases between the two ends. The CDR3 runs 17 residues. Germline CDR1 reads SGHRS; CDR2 reads YFSETQ. CDR3 residues: CASSILTAGYSNQPQHF. CDR3 nucleotide sequence: TGCGCCAGCAGCATACTGACCGCGGGCTATAGCAATCAGCCCCAGCATTTT.

The chain links TRBV13 to TRBJ2-7; the match to TRBD2 covers 11 bases. CDR3 length: 16 amino acids. The germline V gene has CDR1 PRHDT and CDR2 FYEKMQ (reference sequence). J gave up 5 bases and V 0 bases, and 6 bases lay outside the gene matches. CDR3 residues: CASSLGLAGGPNEQYF. DNA of the CDR3: TGTGCCAGCAGCTTAGGCCTAGCGGGAGGCCCCAACGAGCAGTACTTC.

The chain links TRBV15 to TRBJ1-4, with D perhaps matching TRBD1 (5 bases). Germline CDR1 reads LNHNV; CDR2 reads YYDKDF (reference sequence). V lost 0 bases and J lost 8, with 10 bases in between. CDR3 length: 14 residues. The CDR3 region is CATSRDRQGEKLFF. CDR3 sequence (DNA): TGTGCCACCAGCAGAGATAGGCAGGGCGAAAAACTGTTTTTT.

The chain combines TRBV6-5 with TRBJ1-4; tentatively, D is TRBD1 (5 bases). The V gene's germline CDR1 is MNHEY and CDR2 SVGAGI. Trimming stripped 6 bases from V and 0 bases from J, with 11 bases between. This CDR3 has 15 residues. CDR3 nucleotides: TGTGCCAGCAGGCGCGACAGAGCAACTAATGAAAAACTGTTTTTT. Its protein is CASRRDRATNEKLFF.

In this sample, this clone turned up once. This rearrangement joins TRBV4-3 to TRBJ2-5; D may be TRBD1 (5 bases). The CDR3 has 14 amino acids. Germline CDR1 is LGHNA and CDR2 is YSLEER. V was cut by 1 base and J by 8 bases, with 14 bases left in between. The DNA of the CDR3 is TGCGCCAGCAGCCAAGTTGAACCGACAGAAACCCAGTACTTC. Encoded protein: CASSQVEPTETQYF.

DNA of the CDR3: TGTGCCAGCACCAGCGAACAGGGGGCCCCTAATCAGCCCCAGCATTTT. It is translated as CASTSEQGAPNQPQHF. This chain connects TRBV5-5 to TRBJ1-5; 9 bases fit TRBD1. CDR1 is SGHKS and CDR2 is YYEKEE in the germline V gene (reference sequence). This CDR3 region has 16 residues. Germline trimming cut 6 bases from V and 4 bases from J; bases unmatched to any gene: 11. Variable domain in full (rest from reference TRBV5-5 and TRBJ1-5): DAGVTQSPTHLIKTRGQQVTLRCSPISGHKSVSWYQQVLGQGPQFIFQYYEKEERGRGNFPDRFSARQFPNYSSELNVNALLLGDSALYLCASTSEQGAPNQPQHFGDGTRLSIL.

The chain uses TRBV11-3 and TRBJ1-1, with 7 positions matching TRBD1. CDR1 and CDR2 from the germline V gene are SGHNT and YENEEA. The CDR3 has 15 residues. V lost 5 bases to trimming and J lost 1 base; unmatched junction nucleotides: 7. CDR3 nucleotides: TGTGCCAGCAGCCAGACAGGGAGACGGAACACTGAAGCTTTCTTT. It translates to CASSQTGRRNTEAFF.

This clone was found a few times. V and J are TRBV18 and TRBJ1-1, with a weak D call TRBD1 (5 bases). The CDR3 is 14 amino acids. V dropped 0 bases and J dropped 5 bases, with 10 bases sitting between them. Germline CDR1 and CDR2: KGHSH and LQKENI. CDR3: CASSPPVGRTEAFF. The CDR3 DNA sequence: TGTGCCAGCTCACCACCGGTGGGGCGTACTGAAGCTTTCTTT.